Listed here are 27 T cell receptor beta chains from one sample, sequenced in a study of T cells in tumors after PD-1 blockade. Only in-frame clones appear in the TCRdb table, and some are missing; sequencing was by immunoSEQ multiplex PCR. Of roughly 48,000 clones in the sample, about 85% were seen once. The source material was PBMCs, sampled before anti-PD-1 treatment. These receptors were collected from a human donor with basal cell carcinoma.

The chain has TRBV6-1 and TRBJ2-3; the D gene is possibly TRBD2 (6 bases). Germline values: CDR1 MNHNS, CDR2 SASEGT. This CDR3 has 14 residues. The V end was cut by 0 bases, the J end by 4 bases, with 8 bases between. The CDR3 DNA reads as TGTGCCAGCAGTGAAGCGGCGGGGTCAGATACGCAGTATTTT. As protein: CASSEAAGSDTQYF.

J is TRBJ2-3 and V is TRBV10-1, with 9 bases that match TRBD2. The CDR3 totals 15 residues. Germline V gene lookup returns CDR1 WNHNN and CDR2 SYGVQD (reference sequence). The J segment lost 8 bases and the V segment lost 4 bases, leaving 10 bases of the junction unmatched. CDR3 amino acids: CASSGFSGGDTTQYF. In DNA, the CDR3 is TGCGCCAGCAGTGGATTTAGCGGGGGAGACACTACGCAGTATTTT.

The chain couples TRBV10-3 to TRBJ1-2, with D unresolved. The CDR3 contains 13 residues. Germline-derived CDR1 and CDR2 are ENHRY and SYGVKD. The V end lost 8 bases, the J end lost 0 bases, and 10 bases lay between the germline ends. The CDR3 DNA is TGTGCCATCCCCGGCGGGACTAACTATGGCTACACCTTC. Protein product: CAIPGGTNYGYTF.

The chain has TRBV7-9 and TRBJ2-3; TRBD2 aligns across 7 bases. CDR3 length equals 15 residues. Germline V gene sequence: CDR1 SEHNR, CDR2 FQNEAQ (reference sequence). CDR3 in amino acids: CAIPRRGGPTDTQYF. The CDR3 DNA is TGTGCGATCCCGCGGCGCGGGGGACCCACAGATACGCAGTATTTT.

J is TRBJ2-7 and V is TRBV18; 9 bases agree with TRBD1. Looked up from germline, CDR1 is KGHSH and CDR2 is LQKENI. The CDR3 spans 16 residues. Losses at the gene ends were 5 bases for V and 0 bases for J; bases not matched to a gene: 8. The CDR3 loop reads CASSTGQGYSSYEQYF. In nucleotides, the CDR3 is TGTGCCAGCTCAACCGGACAGGGGTACAGCTCCTACGAGCAGTACTTC.

Comments on this clone: The final CDR3 position lacks the conserved phenylalanine or tryptophan, pointing to a likely read error. The limits of the CDR3 on the DNA are not certain, so only TCRdb's listed CDR3 is given. The genes are TRBV2 and TRBJ1-4; the table's D call of TRBD1 was not tested on the DNA. Looked up from germline, CDR1 is SNHLY and CDR2 is FYNNEI. The CDR3 spans 10 amino acids, including both terminal residues. CDR3 residues: CASSGGGQGR.

The chain joins TRBV3-1 (or the pseudogene TRBV3-2) to TRBJ2-5, with 14 positions matching TRBD2. CDR1 and CDR2 from the germline V gene are LGHDT and YNNKEL (reference sequence). V was clipped by 4 bases and J by 7 bases; unmatched bases: 8. This CDR3 comprises 16 residues. The CDR3 loop reads CASSPRLAGGLGTQYF. For the CDR3, the DNA is TGTGCCAGCAGCCCACGACTAGCGGGGGGGCTGGGGACCCAGTACTTC.

CDR3 in amino acids: CASSPRGGGDSPLHF. The CDR3 bases are TGTGCCAGCAGCCCGCGTGGGGGGGGCGACTCACCCCTCCACTTT. The V gene is TRBV5-4, the J gene TRBJ1-6; D possibly corresponds to TRBD1 (6 bases). The germline V gene has CDR1 SGHNT and CDR2 YYREEE (reference sequence). The CDR3 has 15 residues. The germline V and J ends were trimmed by 4 bases and 10 bases, with 18 bases remaining between them.

The genes are TRBV4-1 and TRBJ2-1; D not resolved. Germline CDR1 MGHRA, CDR2 YSYEKL. This CDR3 contains 12 residues. The V end lost 0 bases, the J end lost 10 bases, and 7 bases lay between the germline ends. CDR3 sequence reads: CASSQDRLEQFF. The CDR3 DNA is TGCGCCAGCAGCCAAGACCGGCTGGAGCAGTTCTTC.

This sequence joins TRBV9 and TRBJ2-3, with D unresolved. The germline V gene encodes CDR1 SGDLS and CDR2 YYNGEE. The length of the CDR3 is 14 residues. The ends were cut back, 4 bases at V and 2 bases at J, with 11 bases in the middle. The CDR3 DNA reads as TGTGCCAGCAGCCTGGAAGCTCCCACAGATACGCAGTATTTT. The encoded protein is CASSLEAPTDTQYF.

The J gene is TRBJ1-2, the V gene TRBV7-9, with 7 bases identical to TRBD1. Germline V gene lookup returns CDR1 SEHNR and CDR2 FQNEAQ (reference sequence). This CDR3 is 14 amino acids long. Germline trimming cut 5 bases from V and 5 bases from J; bases unmatched to any gene: 8. The CDR3 DNA follows: TGTGCCAGCAGCACGTCAGGGGGAGGTTATGGCTACACCTTC. Residues: CASSTSGGGYGYTF.

The J gene is TRBJ1-2, the V gene TRBV3-1 (or the pseudogene TRBV3-2), with unresolved D. This CDR3 contains 13 residues. Germline V gene data show CDR1 as LGHDT and CDR2 as YNNKEL (reference sequence). V shed 0 bases and J shed 6 bases, with 8 bases lying between them. The CDR3 DNA sequence: TGTGCCAGCAGCCAAGATCGGAACGATGGCTACACCTTC. Amino acid sequence: CASSQDRNDGYTF.

J is TRBJ1-5 and V is TRBV4-2; D is unclear. Germline CDR1 LGHNA, CDR2 YNFKEQ. The CDR3 has 17 amino acids. V was trimmed by 0 bases and J by 0 bases, leaving 12 bases between them. DNA of the CDR3: TGTGCCAGCAGCCAAGACGCTGGGATGTATAGCAATCAGCCCCAGCATTTT. This translates into CASSQDAGMYSNQPQHF.

This clone was found once. The chain links TRBV2 to TRBJ1-1; 8 nucleotides align to TRBD1. CDR3 length: 14 residues. Germline V gene sequence: CDR1 SNHLY, CDR2 FYNNEI. V lost 7 bases to trimming and J lost 5 bases; unmatched junction nucleotides: 9. The CDR3 loop is CASTLGQGGTEAFF. CDR3 bases: TGTGCCAGCACCCTAGGACAGGGCGGTACTGAAGCTTTCTTT.

This clone occurred a few times. The chain has TRBV6-6 and TRBJ2-7; D possibly corresponds to TRBD2 (6 bases). The germline gives CDR1 MNHNY, CDR2 SVGAGI (reference sequence). Between the trimmed V and J ends, which lost 5 bases and 2 bases, there was a span of 10 bases. The CDR3 is 13 residues long. This chain's CDR3 is CASSGGDPYEQYF. The CDR3 bases are TGTGCCAGCAGTGGAGGGGACCCCTACGAGCAGTACTTC.

The rearrangement uses TRBV7-8 and TRBJ2-3; D ambiguous. V gave up 5 bases and J gave up 4 bases, with 19 bases separating them. This CDR3 has 16 amino acids. Germline V CDR1 and CDR2: SGHVS, FQNEAQ. CDR3 sequence (DNA): TGTGCCAGCAGCCTCCTTGGGGTGGGGATCTCAGATACGCAGTATTTT. It specifies CASSLLGVGISDTQYF.

CDR3 protein: CARRRNYNEQFF. CDR3 DNA: TGTGCCCGGCGCCGCAACTACAATGAGCAGTTCTTC. J is TRBJ2-1 and V is TRBV19, with D uncertain. The V gene lost 11 bases and the J gene lost 3 bases, with 11 bases spanning the gap. The germline V gene encodes CDR1 LNHDA and CDR2 SQIVND (reference sequence). This CDR3 is 12 amino acids long.

Points on this clone: Other nucleotide sequences in the sample specify the same CDR3. The V gene is TRBV3-1 (or the pseudogene TRBV3-2), the J gene TRBJ1-2, with D possibly TRBD1 on 6 matching bases. The CDR3 sequence is 15 residues long. V shed 0 bases and J shed 2 bases, with 10 bases lying between them. CDR1 is LGHDT and CDR2 is YNNKEL in the germline V gene (reference sequence). DNA for the CDR3: TGTGCCAGCAGCCAAGATTGGCAGGGGAACTATGGCTACACCTTC. The encoded protein is CASSQDWQGNYGYTF.

The count of this clone is one. The V and J genes are TRBV23-1 and TRBJ2-7; 7 bases are a match to TRBD1. Being an ORF, TRBV23-1 has a function that is uncertain. Losses at the gene ends were 9 bases for V and 2 bases for J; bases not matched to a gene: 7. The CDR3 spans 13 residues. This CDR3 is CASLRDRAYEQYF. The CDR3 DNA is TGCGCCAGTCTCCGGGACAGAGCCTACGAGCAGTACTTC.

This chain joins TRBV2 and TRBJ2-2; D uncertain. The CDR3 sequence is 12 residues long. In germline, CDR1 is SNHLY, CDR2 FYNNEI. V lost 4 bases, J lost 6 bases, and 6 bases lay in between. CDR3 region: CASSGTAGELFF. In nucleotides, the CDR3 is TGTGCCAGCAGTGGAACGGCCGGGGAGCTGTTTTTT.

The V and J genes are TRBV5-1 and TRBJ2-1, with 10 bases that match TRBD2. V trimming: 4 bases; J trimming: 0 bases; junction bases outside the gene matches: 4. Germline CDR1 SGHRS, CDR2 YFSETQ. This CDR3 contains 16 residues. The CDR3 DNA follows: TGCGCCAGCAGCGACGGACTAGCGGTCTCCTACAATGAGCAGTTCTTC. Protein: CASSDGLAVSYNEQFF. Complete variable domain (other parts from reference TRBV5-1 and TRBJ2-1): KAGVTQTPRYLIKTRGQQVTLSCSPISGHRSVSWYQQTPGQGLQFLFEYFSETQRNKGNFPGRFSGRQFSNSRSEMNVSTLELGDSALYLCASSDGLAVSYNEQFFGPGTRLTVL.

The chain couples TRBV10-3 to TRBJ2-1, with a possible D match to TRBD2 (6 bases). This CDR3 is 14 amino acids long. Germline V gives CDR1 ENHRY, CDR2 SYGVKD. V was clipped by 6 bases and J by 3 bases, with 12 bases between them. CDR3: CAIREEGGYNEQFF. CDR3 nucleotide sequence: TGTGCCATCAGGGAGGAGGGCGGCTACAATGAGCAGTTCTTC.

The chain employs TRBV7-2 and TRBJ2-1; 9 bases align to TRBD1. Germline V lookup: CDR1 SGHTA, CDR2 FQGNSA. Trimming removed 1 base from V and 7 bases from J; junction bases left unmatched: 5. The CDR3 covers 15 residues. This CDR3 is CASSLEGQGSNEQFF. Here the CDR3 DNA reads TGTGCCAGCAGCTTAGAGGGACAGGGTTCGAATGAGCAGTTCTTC.

The genes are TRBV10-3 and TRBJ1-1, with D perhaps TRBD1 (5 bases). Looked up from germline, CDR1 is ENHRY and CDR2 is SYGVKD. This CDR3 comprises 15 residues. The V end was cut by 0 bases, the J end by 0 bases, with 8 bases between. This CDR3 is CAISESRTLNTEAFF. The CDR3 DNA follows: TGTGCCATCAGTGAGTCCCGGACACTGAACACTGAAGCTTTCTTT.

This chain connects TRBV6-6 to TRBJ2-7, with TRBD2 matching over 10 bases. The end of the DNA fits TRBJ2-1 better, so the J call may be wrong. Germline V gene lookup returns CDR1 MNHNY and CDR2 SVGAGI (reference sequence). There are 17 residues in the CDR3. The CDR3 loop is CASSPRGPSGGENEQFF. DNA for the CDR3: TGTGCCAGCAGTCCAAGAGGCCCCAGCGGGGGGGAGAATGAGCAGTTCTTC.

J is TRBJ1-2 and V is TRBV6-5, with 8 bases aligning to TRBD1. The junction had 2 bases not matched to a gene; V was cut back by 2 bases and J by 0 bases. The length of the CDR3 is 15 residues. Germline V CDR1 and CDR2: MNHEY, SVGAGI. The CDR3 nucleotides read TGTGCCAGCAGTTACACGGGACAGGCTAACTATGGCTACACCTTC. Translation: CASSYTGQANYGYTF.

The chain employs TRBV6-5 and TRBJ2-7; 11 nucleotides line up with TRBD2. Per the germline V gene, CDR1 is MNHEY and CDR2 is SVGAGI. The CDR3 runs 15 residues. J gave up 1 base and V 6 bases, and 5 bases lay outside the gene matches. The CDR3 region has the DNA TGTGCCAGCAGAACTAGCGGGGGTGCTTCCTACGAGCAGTACTTC. It codes for CASRTSGGASYEQYF.